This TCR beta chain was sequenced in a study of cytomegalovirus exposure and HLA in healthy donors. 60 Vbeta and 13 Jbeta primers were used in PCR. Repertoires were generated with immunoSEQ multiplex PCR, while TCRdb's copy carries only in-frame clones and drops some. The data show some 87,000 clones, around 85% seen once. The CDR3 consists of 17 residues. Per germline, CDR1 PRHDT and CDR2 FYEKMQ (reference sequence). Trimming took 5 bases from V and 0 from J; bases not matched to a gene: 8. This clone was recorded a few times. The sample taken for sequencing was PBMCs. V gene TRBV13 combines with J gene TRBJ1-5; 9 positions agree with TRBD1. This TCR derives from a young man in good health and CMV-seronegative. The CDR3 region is CASSLRTGASSNQPQHF. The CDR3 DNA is TGTGCCAGCAGCCTCCGGACAGGGGCTTCTAGCAATCAGCCCCAGCATTTT.